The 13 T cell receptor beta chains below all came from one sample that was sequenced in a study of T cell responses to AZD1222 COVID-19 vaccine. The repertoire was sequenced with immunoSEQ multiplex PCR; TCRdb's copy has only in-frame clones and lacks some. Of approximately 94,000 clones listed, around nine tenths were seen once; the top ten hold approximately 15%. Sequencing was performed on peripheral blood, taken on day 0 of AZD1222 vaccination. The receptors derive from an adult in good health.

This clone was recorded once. The CDR3 DNA follows: TGCGCCAGCAGCCAAGGGTCCGGGGGCGGCTACACCTTC. Translation: CASSQGSGGGYTF. The chain recombines TRBV4-1 with TRBJ1-2; a possible D gene is TRBD1 (6 bases). The CDR3 has 13 residues. V gave up 1 base and J gave up 8 bases, with 11 bases separating them. In germline, CDR1 is MGHRA, CDR2 YSYEKL.

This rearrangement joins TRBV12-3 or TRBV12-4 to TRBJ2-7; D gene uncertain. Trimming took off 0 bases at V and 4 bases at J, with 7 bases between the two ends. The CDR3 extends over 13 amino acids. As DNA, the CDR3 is TGTGCCAGCAGTTTAGCTCTGGGATACGAGCAGTACTTC. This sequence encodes CASSLALGYEQYF.

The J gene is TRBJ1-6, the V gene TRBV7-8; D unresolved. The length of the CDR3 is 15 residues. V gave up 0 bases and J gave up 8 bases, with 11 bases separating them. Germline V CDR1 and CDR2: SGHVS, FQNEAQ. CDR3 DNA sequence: TGTGCCAGCAGCTTAGCGAGCGTTGGGGATTCACCCCTCCACTTT. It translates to CASSLASVGDSPLHF. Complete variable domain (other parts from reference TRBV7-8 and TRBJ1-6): GAGVSQSPRYKVAKRGQDVALRCDPISGHVSLFWYQQALGQGPEFLTYFQNEAQLDKSGLPSDRFFAERPEGSVSTLKIQRTQQEDSAVYLCASSLASVGDSPLHFGNGTRLTVT.

Here the CDR3 reads CASTHGGDGIGYTF. CDR3 DNA sequence: TGCGCCAGCACCCACGGGGGGGACGGCATCGGCTACACCTTC. V gene TRBV4-1 combines with J gene TRBJ1-2; perhaps TRBD1 as D (5 bases). The CDR3 contains 14 residues. The germline gives CDR1 MGHRA, CDR2 YSYEKL. The ends were cut back, 7 bases at V and 8 bases at J, with 20 bases in the middle.

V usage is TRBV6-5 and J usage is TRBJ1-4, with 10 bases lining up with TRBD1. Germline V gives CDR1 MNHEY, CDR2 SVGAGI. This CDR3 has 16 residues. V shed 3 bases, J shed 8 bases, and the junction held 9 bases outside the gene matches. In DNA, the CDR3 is TGTGCCAGCAGTTATTCAGAACCGGGACAGGGGGAAAAACTGTTTTTT. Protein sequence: CASSYSEPGQGEKLFF.

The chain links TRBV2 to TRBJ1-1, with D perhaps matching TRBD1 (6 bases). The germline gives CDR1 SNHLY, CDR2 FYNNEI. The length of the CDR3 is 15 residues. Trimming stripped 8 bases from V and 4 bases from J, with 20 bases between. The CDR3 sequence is CASHIGGYRGTEAFF. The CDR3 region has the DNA TGTGCCAGCCACATAGGGGGGTATCGTGGCACTGAAGCTTTCTTT. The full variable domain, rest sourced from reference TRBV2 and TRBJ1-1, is EPEVTQTPSHQVTQMGQEVILRCVPISNHLYFYWYRQILGQKVEFLVSFYNNEISEKSEIFDDQFSVERPDGSNFTLKIRSTKLEDSAMYFCASHIGGYRGTEAFFGQGTRLTVV.

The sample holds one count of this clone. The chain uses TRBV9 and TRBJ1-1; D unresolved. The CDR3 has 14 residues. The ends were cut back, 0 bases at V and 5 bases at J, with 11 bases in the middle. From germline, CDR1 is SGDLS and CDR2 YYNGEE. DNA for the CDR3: TGTGCCAGCAGCGTAGGGCAGTACGGGACTGAAGCTTTCTTT. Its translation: CASSVGQYGTEAFF.

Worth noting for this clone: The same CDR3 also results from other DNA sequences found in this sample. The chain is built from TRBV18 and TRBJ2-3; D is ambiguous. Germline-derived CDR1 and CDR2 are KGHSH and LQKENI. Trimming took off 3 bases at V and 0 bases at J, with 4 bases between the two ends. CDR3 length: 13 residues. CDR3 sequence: CASSPPSTDTQYF. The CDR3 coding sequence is TGTGCCAGCTCACCTCCCAGCACAGATACGCAGTATTTT.

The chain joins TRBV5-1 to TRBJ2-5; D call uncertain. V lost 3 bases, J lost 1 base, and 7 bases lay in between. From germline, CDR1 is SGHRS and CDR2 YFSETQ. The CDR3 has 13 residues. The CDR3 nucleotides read TGCGCCAGCAGCTGGAACGTCCAAGAGACCCAGTACTTC. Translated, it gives CASSWNVQETQYF.

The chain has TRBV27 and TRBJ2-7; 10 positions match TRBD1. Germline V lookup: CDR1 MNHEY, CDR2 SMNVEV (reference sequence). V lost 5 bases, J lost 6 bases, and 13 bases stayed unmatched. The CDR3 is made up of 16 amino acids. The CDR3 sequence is CASSGFDRGLWSEQYF. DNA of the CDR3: TGTGCCAGCAGTGGCTTCGACAGGGGGCTTTGGAGCGAGCAGTACTTC.

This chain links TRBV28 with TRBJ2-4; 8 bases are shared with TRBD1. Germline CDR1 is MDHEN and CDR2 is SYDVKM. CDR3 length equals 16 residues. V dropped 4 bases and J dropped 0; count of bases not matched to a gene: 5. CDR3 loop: CASSSRTGRAKNIQYF. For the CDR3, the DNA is TGTGCCAGCAGTTCGAGGACAGGGAGAGCCAAAAACATTCAGTACTTC. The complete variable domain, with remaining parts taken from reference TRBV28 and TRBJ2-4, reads DVKVTQSSRYLVKRTGEKVFLECVQDMDHENMFWYRQDPGLGLRLIYFSYDVKMKEKGDIPEGYSVSREKKERFSLILESASTNQTSMYLCASSSRTGRAKNIQYFGAGTRLSVL.

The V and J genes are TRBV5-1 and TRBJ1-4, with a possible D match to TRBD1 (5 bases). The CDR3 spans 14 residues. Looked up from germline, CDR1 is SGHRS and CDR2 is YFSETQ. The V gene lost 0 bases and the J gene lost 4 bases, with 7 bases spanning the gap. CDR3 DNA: TGCGCCAGCAGCTTGGGTGACAGTAATGAAAAACTGTTTTTT. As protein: CASSLGDSNEKLFF.

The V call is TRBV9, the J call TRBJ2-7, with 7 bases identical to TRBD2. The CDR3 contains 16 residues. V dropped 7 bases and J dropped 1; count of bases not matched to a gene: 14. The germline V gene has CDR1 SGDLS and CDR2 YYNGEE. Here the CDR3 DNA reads TGTGCCAGCTCTCCTGGTGCGGGAGTAAGGTCCTACGAGCAGTACTTC. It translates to CASSPGAGVRSYEQYF.